Below are 15 T cell receptor beta chains sequenced from a single sample in a study of Tregs in tolerant kidney transplant recipients. Clones were read by immunoSEQ multiplex PCR, and TCRdb kept only the in-frame ones, dropping some. Of about 83,000 clones listed, roughly 98% are singletons. Material: CD4+ T cells from blood, obtained before the transplant. These receptors all stem from a human donor who received a combined kidney and bone marrow transplant.

The chain links TRBV11-3 to TRBJ2-7, with 10 bases that match TRBD1. With 5 bases clipped from V and 7 bases from J, the junction kept 11 bases outside the gene matches. In germline, CDR1 is SGHNT, CDR2 YENEEA. This CDR3 has 15 residues. This CDR3 is CASSRGGDRGGEQYF. DNA of the CDR3: TGTGCCAGCAGCAGAGGGGGGGACAGGGGTGGTGAGCAGTACTTC.

V and J are TRBV9 and TRBJ2-1; D might be TRBD1 (5 bases). The CDR3 loop spans 14 amino acids. CDR1 and CDR2 (germline): SGDLS, YYNGEE. Trimming took off 0 bases at V and 9 bases at J, with 13 bases between the two ends. CDR3 protein: CASSVAGANVEQFF. CDR3 in DNA: TGTGCCAGCAGCGTAGCTGGGGCTAACGTTGAGCAGTTCTTC.

The chain is built from TRBV30 and TRBJ1-1; 7 bases are shared with TRBD1. With V trimmed by 1 base and J by 6 bases, 8 bases remained unmatched. There are 14 residues in the CDR3. Germline CDR1 and CDR2: GTSNPN and SVGIG (reference sequence). The CDR3 DNA sequence: TGTGCCTGGAGTGCCGACAGGGTTTGGGCTGAAGCTTTCTTT. Protein sequence: CAWSADRVWAEAFF.

The V and J genes are TRBV7-8 and TRBJ2-1; 9 bases match TRBD2. Germline V gene data show CDR1 as SGHVS and CDR2 as FQNEAQ. Losses at the gene ends were 7 bases for V and 5 bases for J; bases not matched to a gene: 12. The CDR3 is 16 residues long. The chain's CDR3 is CASIKTRLAGHNEQFF. The CDR3 coding sequence is TGTGCCAGCATCAAAACTCGGCTAGCGGGACACAATGAGCAGTTCTTC.

This sequence joins TRBV18 and TRBJ2-4; TRBD1 matches 8 bases. J was trimmed by 0 bases and V by 3 bases; bases with no gene match: 7. This CDR3 has 17 amino acids. Germline V gene lookup returns CDR1 KGHSH and CDR2 LQKENI. The CDR3 sequence is CASSPGRQGLAKNIQYF. The CDR3 region has the DNA TGTGCCAGCTCACCGGGTCGACAGGGGCTAGCCAAAAACATTCAGTACTTC.

This rearrangement joins TRBV5-1 to TRBJ2-5; TRBD2 agrees at 10 bases. The CDR3 has 16 residues. Germline assignment: CDR1 SGHRS and CDR2 YFSETQ. V gave up 4 bases and J gave up 4 bases; unmatched junction bases: 10. The CDR3 region is CASSPSSSGSLETQYF. CDR3 nucleotides: TGCGCCAGCAGCCCTTCCTCTAGCGGGAGTCTAGAGACCCAGTACTTC.

This sequence joins TRBV30 and TRBJ2-1; unclear D gene. The CDR3 has 12 amino acids. The V gene lost 3 bases and the J gene lost 9 bases, with 12 bases spanning the gap. CDR1 and CDR2 from the germline V gene are GTSNPN and SVGIG (reference sequence). CDR3 nucleotides: TGTGCCTGGAGCCCAGATGTGGTTGAGCAGTTCTTC. Protein sequence: CAWSPDVVEQFF. The variable domain in full, with the rest retrieved from reference TRBV30 and TRBJ2-1, is SQTIHQWPATLVQPVGSPLSLECTVEGTSNPNLYWYRQAAGRGLQLLFYSVGIGQISSEVPQNLSASRPQDRQFILSSKKLLLSDSGFYLCAWSPDVVEQFFGPGTRLTVL.

V and J are TRBV30 and TRBJ2-7; 8 bases are a match to TRBD1. Germline CDR1 is GTSNPN and CDR2 is SVGIG (reference sequence). This CDR3 contains 13 residues. With V trimmed by 7 bases and J by 2 bases, 7 bases remained unmatched. CDR3 loop: CASRQGMAYEQYF. The CDR3 nucleotides are TGTGCCTCCCGACAGGGGATGGCCTACGAGCAGTACTTC. The full variable domain, with the rest looked up from reference TRBV30 and TRBJ2-7, is SQTIHQWPATLVQPVGSPLSLECTVEGTSNPNLYWYRQAAGRGLQLLFYSVGIGQISSEVPQNLSASRPQDRQFILSSKKLLLSDSGFYLCASRQGMAYEQYFGPGTRLTVT.

Only a few counts were recorded for this clone. The chain couples TRBV14 to TRBJ1-5; D gene uncertain. CDR3 length: 13 residues. Germline V gene sequence: CDR1 SGHDN, CDR2 FVKESK. V lost 0 bases and J lost 5, with 5 bases in between. The CDR3 bases are TGTGCCAGCAGCCAAGAGAGGGATCAGCCCCAGCATTTT. Translating gives CASSQERDQPQHF.

In this sample, this clone turned up once. V gene TRBV30 combines with J gene TRBJ2-1; no reliable D call. The CDR3 covers 17 residues. The V gene's germline CDR1 is GTSNPN and CDR2 SVGIG (reference sequence). V was cut by 0 bases and J by 0 bases, with 15 bases left in between. This CDR3 is CAWSVTRSSSSYNEQFF. The DNA for the CDR3 is TGTGCCTGGAGTGTTACAAGGAGTTCCAGCTCCTACAATGAGCAGTTCTTC. The full variable domain, its missing parts supplied by reference TRBV30 and TRBJ2-1, is SQTIHQWPATLVQPVGSPLSLECTVEGTSNPNLYWYRQAAGRGLQLLFYSVGIGQISSEVPQNLSASRPQDRQFILSSKKLLLSDSGFYLCAWSVTRSSSSYNEQFFGPGTRLTVL.

The rearrangement joins TRBV5-1 to TRBJ2-3; D is undetermined. The CDR3 is 15 amino acids. The germline CDR1 and CDR2 sequences are SGHRS and YFSETQ. Deletions cut 0 bases from V and 2 bases from J, with 10 bases between. The CDR3 region is CASSLAGQNTDTQYF. The CDR3 DNA reads as TGCGCCAGCAGCTTGGCAGGTCAGAACACAGATACGCAGTATTTT.

The chain joins TRBV29-1 to TRBJ2-3, with TRBD2 matching over 10 bases. This CDR3 region has 14 residues. V lost 7 bases, J lost 5 bases, and 9 bases stayed unmatched. In germline, CDR1 is SQVTM, CDR2 ANQGSEA. The CDR3 reads CSGQLSGGLDTQYF. CDR3 coding DNA: TGCAGCGGGCAACTTAGCGGGGGGCTAGATACGCAGTATTTT.

The chain employs TRBV5-4 and TRBJ2-1; 13 bases are a match to TRBD2. The CDR3 contains 14 residues. The ends lost 6 bases at V and 8 bases at J; junction bases unmatched: 5. The germline gives CDR1 SGHNT, CDR2 YYREEE (reference sequence). The CDR3 DNA follows: TGTGCCAGCAAACTAGCGGGAGGGCCTGATGAGCAGTTCTTC. This translates into CASKLAGGPDEQFF.

The chain links TRBV5-1 to TRBJ2-1; D may be TRBD1 (5 bases). The CDR3 length is 14 residues. In germline, CDR1 is SGHRS, CDR2 YFSETQ. Trimming pared 5 bases from V and 4 bases from J, leaving 13 bases between. The DNA of the CDR3 is TGCGCCAGCAGAGACAGAACCGAATACAATGAGCAGTTCTTC. Residues: CASRDRTEYNEQFF. The full variable domain, completed using reference TRBV5-1 and TRBJ2-1, is KAGVTQTPRYLIKTRGQQVTLSCSPISGHRSVSWYQQTPGQGLQFLFEYFSETQRNKGNFPGRFSGRQFSNSRSEMNVSTLELGDSALYLCASRDRTEYNEQFFGPGTRLTVL.

The CDR3 region is CASSQNFGGQYTQYF. The CDR3 region has the DNA TGCGCCAGCAGCCAGAATTTCGGGGGGCAATATACGCAGTATTTT. The rearrangement uses TRBV4-3 and TRBJ2-3; a possible D gene is TRBD2 (7 bases). CDR1 is LGHNA and CDR2 is YSLEER in the germline V gene. Trimming left V 3 bases short and J 7 bases short, with 17 bases between. The CDR3 extends over 15 amino acids.